The 5 T cell receptor beta chains below were found in one sample sequenced in a study of regulatory T cells in long-lasting Graves disease. Time point defined: newly diagnosed GD, antithyroid drugs for less than 3 months. From RNA extracted from PBMCs, the TCR library was made. CDR3-region Arm-PCR and iRepertoire HTBI primers produced the TCR beta libraries. TCRdb redid the calling of the multiplex PCR reads with MiXCR, one entry per CDR3 protein. The sample has roughly 500,000 distinct CDR3 sequences; more than 10% are singletons. These data were also filed under a second study, of T cells in Graves' hyperthyroidism and ophthalmopathy.

The source was peripheral blood mononuclear cells (PBMCs), collected at new diagnosis, from a patient treated with antithyroid drugs. Receptors were obtained from a woman in her 30s with Graves disease.

This clonotype has at least ten counts. CDR3 bases: TGTGCCAGCAGCGCCCCCAGGGCAGATACGCAGTATTTT. Translated, it gives CASSAPRADTQYF. J is TRBJ2-3 and V is TRBV5-4, with D possibly TRBD1 on 5 matching bases. The V gene's germline CDR1 is SGHNT and CDR2 YYREEE (reference sequence). Trimming stripped 4 bases from V and 4 bases from J, with 10 bases between. There are 13 residues in the CDR3. Based on the CDR3 plus reference TRBV5-4 and TRBJ2-3, the full variable domain is ETGVTQSPTHLIKTRGQQVTLRCSSQSGHNTVSWYQQALGQGPQFIFQYYREEENGRGNFPPRFSGLQFPNYSSELNVNALELDDSALYLCASSAPRADTQYFGPGTRLTVL.

This clonotype was counted many times. This chain uses TRBV27 with TRBJ2-2; TRBD2 agrees at 10 bases. Germline CDR1 is MNHEY and CDR2 is SMNVEV (reference sequence). V trimming: 6 bases; J trimming: 3 bases; junction bases outside the gene matches: 7. The CDR3 length is 16 residues. CDR3 coding DNA: TGTGCCAGCAGCCATCGACTAGCGGGCTACACCGGGGAGCTGTTTTTT. Translated: CASSHRLAGYTGELFF.

The chain links TRBV19 to TRBJ2-1; weak D call: TRBD2 (5 bases). V was pared by 4 bases and J by 5 bases, with 12 bases between. Germline lookup yields CDR1 LNHDA and CDR2 SQIVND (reference sequence). There are 14 residues in the CDR3. The CDR3 sequence: CASSTEPGDNEQFF. CDR3 in DNA: TGTGCCAGTAGTACAGAACCCGGGGACAATGAGCAGTTCTTC. The variable domain in full, completed from reference TRBV19 and TRBJ2-1, reads DGGITQSPKYLFRKEGQNVTLSCEQNLNHDAMYWYRQDPGQGLRLIYYSQIVNDFQKGDIAEGYSVSREKKESFPLTVTSAQKNPTAFYLCASSTEPGDNEQFFGPGTRLTVL.

The chain couples TRBV30 to TRBJ2-1; no firm D call. The CDR3 has 14 amino acids. Trimming took off 2 bases at V and 0 bases at J, with 8 bases between the two ends. CDR1 and CDR2 from the germline V gene are GTSNPN and SVGIG (reference sequence). CDR3 DNA: TGTGCCTGGAGTTCGGTGAGCTCCTACAATGAGCAGTTCTTC. Translated, it gives CAWSSVSSYNEQFF.

This clonotype appeared many times. The CDR3 region has the DNA TGTGCCTGGAGTGGAGACAGTGCGAACACCGGGGAGCTGTTTTTT. It specifies CAWSGDSANTGELFF. V gene TRBV30 combines with J gene TRBJ2-2; possibly TRBD1 for D (5 bases). The CDR3 spans 15 residues. Between the trimmed V and J ends, which lost 1 base and 0 bases, there was a span of 9 bases. CDR1 is GTSNPN, CDR2 SVGIG, per germline (reference sequence).